The clone carrying this T cell receptor (beta chain) has only a few counts. Time point noted: persistent/refractory GD, antithyroid drugs over 5 years with positive TRAb. The TCR library was made from RNA that had been extracted from PBMCs in TRIzol. The patients were drawn from one endocrinology department in Xi'an, China. V trimming: 3 bases; J trimming: 2 bases; junction bases outside the gene matches: 6. Germline CDR1 SGHTA, CDR2 FQGNSA. The CDR3 has 15 residues. These data come from a study of regulatory T cells in long-lasting Graves disease. As for the study in general: Persistent cases were those of Graves' disease that involved over 5 years of antithyroid drugs with positive TSH receptor antibodies.

Arm-PCR with iRepertoire HTBI primers amplified the CDR3 regions for these TCR beta libraries. MiXCR, run by TCRdb on the multiplex PCR reads, gives a single entry per CDR3 protein. The table shows more than 300,000 distinct CDR3 sequences, with 15% to 20% occurring only once. The TCR originated in a female donor with Graves disease. Source: peripheral blood mononuclear cells (PBMCs), taken when the disease was refractory, from a patient treated with antithyroid drugs. The chain has TRBV7-2 and TRBJ1-2; TRBD1 aligns across 7 bases. The CDR3 DNA reads TGTGCCAGCAGCTTCCGGGACAGAACGAACTATGGCTACACCTTC. Its translation is CASSFRDRTNYGYTF.